This TCR beta chain is drawn from a study of T-cell reconstitution after alpha-beta-depleted transplantation in children (dated by TCRdb to 2016 to 2017). Context from the whole study: Using TCR repertoire profiling, the study followed T-cell immune reconstitution in a quantitative way in children after TCRalphabeta/CD19-depleted allogeneic hematopoietic cell transplantation.

About this clonotype itself: Its antigen is unknown. No much larger clone exists at a distance of one base, and base qualities are not known.

The method was PCR. The sequencer was an Illumina HiSeq 2500. TCR library preparation used molecular barcoding, with unique molecular identifiers applied to normalize quantification of the TCRbeta repertoire. The public reads were quality trimmed at Q25 with fastp and then assembled into clones with MiXCR by TCRdb, keeping productive beta chains. Rows with one shared CDR3 protein collapse into an entry with the most common genes and DNA. A total of hundreds of thousands of distinct CDR3 sequences appear in this sample, around a sixth of them only once. The ten largest clonotypes hold under 1.2% of the sample. Deletion took 6 bases off V and 0 bases off J, with a span of 8 bases between the germline ends. The CDR3 runs 13 residues from the cysteine to the phenylalanine. The sequence is cut down to CDR3 DNA, 39 bases in frame from base 1. Per the germline V gene, MNHNS is the CDR1 and SASEGT is the CDR2.

The V and J genes are TRBV6-1 and TRBJ1-1, and perhaps TRBD1 as D gene, on 5 matching bases. Sequences were derived from PBMCs from the stem cell graft donor, sampled from the stem cell graft. This receptor was obtained from a human donor who donated a stem cell graft to a child with acute myeloid leukemia. This receptor carries the CDR3 CASRMTVNTEAFF. In nucleotide form, the sequence is TGTGCCAGCAGAATGACAGTGAACACTGAAGCTTTCTTT.